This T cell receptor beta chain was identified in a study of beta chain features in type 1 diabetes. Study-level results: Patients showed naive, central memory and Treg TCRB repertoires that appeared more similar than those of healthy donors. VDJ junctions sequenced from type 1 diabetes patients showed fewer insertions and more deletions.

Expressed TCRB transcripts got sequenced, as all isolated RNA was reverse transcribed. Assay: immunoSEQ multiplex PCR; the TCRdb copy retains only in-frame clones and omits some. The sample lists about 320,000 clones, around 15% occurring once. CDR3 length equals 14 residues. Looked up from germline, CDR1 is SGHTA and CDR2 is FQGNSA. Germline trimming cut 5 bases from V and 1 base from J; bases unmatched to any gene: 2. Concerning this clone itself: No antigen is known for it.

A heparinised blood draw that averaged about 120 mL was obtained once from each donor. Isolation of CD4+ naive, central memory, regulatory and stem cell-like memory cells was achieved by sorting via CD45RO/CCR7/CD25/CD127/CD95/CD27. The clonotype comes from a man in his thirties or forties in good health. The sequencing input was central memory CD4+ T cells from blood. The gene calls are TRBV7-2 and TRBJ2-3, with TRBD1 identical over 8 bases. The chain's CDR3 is CASSGQGGTDTQYF. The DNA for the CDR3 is TGTGCCAGCAGCGGACAGGGAGGCACAGATACGCAGTATTTT.